The 2 T cell receptor beta chains below come from one sample, sequenced in a study of blood T cells in healthy people across ages. A second PCR, run for about 6 to 12 cycles, used a sample-barcoded 5' primer plus a J-beta primer mix. MiXCR, run by TCRdb on the 5' RACE reads, gives a single entry per CDR3 protein. This sample carries more than 900,000 distinct CDR3 sequences, about 25% of them seen once, and the ten largest clones take 0.65% to 0.75%. The data also belong to a second study, concerning T cells of mothers and their children.

The source material was blood. The receptors originated from a girl aged 2 to 9 in good health.

The chain employs TRBV6-5 and TRBJ2-1; 7 positions match TRBD2. Germline assignment: CDR1 MNHEY and CDR2 SVGAGI. This CDR3 is built from 14 residues. The ends lost 6 bases at V and 6 bases at J; junction bases unmatched: 8. The chain's CDR3 is CASSPLLAANEQFF. The CDR3 DNA reads TGTGCCAGCAGCCCCCTCCTAGCGGCCAATGAGCAGTTCTTC.

This clonotype was found a few times. This chain joins TRBV29-1 and TRBJ1-4; the match to TRBD1 covers 7 bases. The V gene's germline CDR1 is SQVTM and CDR2 ANQGSEA. This CDR3 is built from 15 residues. V lost 7 bases to trimming and J lost 6 bases; unmatched junction nucleotides: 14. The CDR3 nucleotides read TGCAGCGCAAAAAACGACAGGGCGAGGGATGAAAAACTGTTTTTT. This gives the protein CSAKNDRARDEKLFF.